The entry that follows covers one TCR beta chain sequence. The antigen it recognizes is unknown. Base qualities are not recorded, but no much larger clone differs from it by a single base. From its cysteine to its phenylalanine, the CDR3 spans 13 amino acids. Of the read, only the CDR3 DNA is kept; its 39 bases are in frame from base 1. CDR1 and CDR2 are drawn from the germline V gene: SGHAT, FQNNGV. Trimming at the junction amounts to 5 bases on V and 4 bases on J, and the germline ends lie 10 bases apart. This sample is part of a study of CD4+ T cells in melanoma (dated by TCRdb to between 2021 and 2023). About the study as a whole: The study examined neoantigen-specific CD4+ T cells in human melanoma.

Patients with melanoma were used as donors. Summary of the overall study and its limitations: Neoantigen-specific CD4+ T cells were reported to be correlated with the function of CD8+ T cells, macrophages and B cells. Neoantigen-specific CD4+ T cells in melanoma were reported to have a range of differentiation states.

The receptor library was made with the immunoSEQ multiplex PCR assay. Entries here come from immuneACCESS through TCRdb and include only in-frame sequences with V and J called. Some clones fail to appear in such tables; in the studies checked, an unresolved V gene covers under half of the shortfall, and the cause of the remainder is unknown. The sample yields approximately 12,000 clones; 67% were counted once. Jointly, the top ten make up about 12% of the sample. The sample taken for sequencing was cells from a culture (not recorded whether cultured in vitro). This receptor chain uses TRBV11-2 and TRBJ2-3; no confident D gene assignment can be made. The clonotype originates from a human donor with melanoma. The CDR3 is CASSRNSPDTQYF. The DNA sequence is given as TGTGCCAGCAGCCGCAACAGTCCAGATACGCAGTATTTT. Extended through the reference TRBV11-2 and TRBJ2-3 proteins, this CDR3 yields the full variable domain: EAGVAQSPRYKIIEKRQSVAFWCNPISGHATLYWYQQILGQGPKLLIQFQNNGVVDDSQLPKDRFSAERLKGVDSTLKIQPAKLEDSAVYLCASSRNSPDTQYFGPGTRLTVL.